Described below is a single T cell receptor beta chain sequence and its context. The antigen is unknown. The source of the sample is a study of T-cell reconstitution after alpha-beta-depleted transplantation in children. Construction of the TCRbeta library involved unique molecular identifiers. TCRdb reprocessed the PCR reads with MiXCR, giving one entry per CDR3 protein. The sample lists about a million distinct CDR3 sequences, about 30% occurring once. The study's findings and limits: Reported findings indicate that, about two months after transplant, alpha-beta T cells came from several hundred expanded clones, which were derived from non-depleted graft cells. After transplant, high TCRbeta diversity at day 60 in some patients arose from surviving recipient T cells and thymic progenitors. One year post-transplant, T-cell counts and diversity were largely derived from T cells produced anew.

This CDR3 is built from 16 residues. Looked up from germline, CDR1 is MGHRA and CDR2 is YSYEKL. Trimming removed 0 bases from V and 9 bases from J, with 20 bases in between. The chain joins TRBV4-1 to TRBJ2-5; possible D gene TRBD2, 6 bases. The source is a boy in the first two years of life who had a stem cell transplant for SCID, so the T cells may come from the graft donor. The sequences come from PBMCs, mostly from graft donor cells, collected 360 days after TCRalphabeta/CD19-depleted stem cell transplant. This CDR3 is CASSQDARGYPRAQYF. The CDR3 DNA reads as TGCGCCAGCAGCCAAGATGCGCGGGGATACCCTAGGGCCCAGTACTTC.